The 32 T cell receptor beta chains in this list originate from one sample, sequenced in a study of PD-1 blockade in classical Hodgkin lymphoma. All patients relapsed after autologous stem cell transplantation, and brentuximab vedotin exposure varied. Negative selection with magnetic separation was used to purify CD4+ T cells from thawed PBMCs. Generated by immunoSEQ multiplex PCR, the TCRdb table keeps only in-frame clones and is missing some. The data contain some 4,000 clones, 80% to 90% of them seen just once; the ten biggest clones take up roughly 0.88%. This material consisted of CD4+ T cells from blood, taken at baseline. The origin of the receptors is a human donor with classical Hodgkin lymphoma.

The V call is TRBV18, the J call TRBJ2-7; tentative D call: TRBD1 (6 bases). Trimming cost V 6 bases and J 0 bases, with 15 bases left between them. This CDR3 is 15 amino acids long. Germline V gene data show CDR1 as KGHSH and CDR2 as LQKENI. Here the CDR3 reads CASSPLQGLSYEQYF. The CDR3 DNA sequence: TGTGCCAGCTCGCCATTACAGGGCCTCTCCTACGAGCAGTACTTC. The full variable domain, rest sourced from reference TRBV18 and TRBJ2-7, is NAGVMQNPRHLVRRRGQEARLRCSPMKGHSHVYWYRQLPEEGLKFMVYLQKENIIDESGMPKERFSAEFPKEGPSILRIQQVVRGDSAAYFCASSPLQGLSYEQYFGPGTRLTVT.

V and J are TRBV6-1 and TRBJ1-1; D is undetermined. The CDR3 is 14 residues long. Germline V gives CDR1 MNHNS, CDR2 SASEGT. V lost 2 bases and J 1 base, leaving 8 bases between the germline ends. The CDR3 coding sequence is TGTGCCAGCAGTGAATTCGGAACGAACACTGAAGCTTTCTTT. Encoded protein: CASSEFGTNTEAFF.

In DNA form, the CDR3 reads TGTGCCAGCAGCCTCTCGGGAGGCCAGTCCCCCACTGAAGCTTTCTTT. Its protein is CASSLSGGQSPTEAFF. J is TRBJ1-1 and V is TRBV7-2; D uncertain. Looked up from germline, CDR1 is SGHTA and CDR2 is FQGNSA. The CDR3 runs to 16 residues. With 5 bases removed from V and 4 bases from J, the gap between germline ends came to 20 bases.

The V and J genes are TRBV19 and TRBJ2-7; 7 nucleotides line up with TRBD1. CDR1 is LNHDA, CDR2 SQIVND, per germline (reference sequence). Germline trimming cut 6 bases from V and 0 bases from J; bases unmatched to any gene: 8. The CDR3 loop spans 15 amino acids. DNA of the CDR3: TGTGCCAGTAGCCCACAGGGGCGCAGCTCCTACGAGCAGTACTTC. Translation: CASSPQGRSSYEQYF.

The genes are TRBV5-1 and TRBJ1-4, with D perhaps matching TRBD1 (5 bases). Between the trimmed V and J ends, which lost 2 bases and 7 bases, there was a span of 12 bases. The CDR3 is 14 amino acids. From germline, CDR1 is SGHRS and CDR2 YFSETQ. Written as DNA, the CDR3 is TGCGCCAGCAGCTTTGAGGGGCTCGCTGAAAAACTGTTTTTT. It yields the protein CASSFEGLAEKLFF.

The chain has TRBV30 and TRBJ1-5; D gene unclear. CDR1 and CDR2 from the germline V gene are GTSNPN and SVGIG (reference sequence). The CDR3 sequence is 14 residues long. The V and J ends lost 1 base and 0 bases respectively, with 7 bases between them. CDR3 DNA: TGTGCCTGGAGTGGGCAGCTTAGCAATCAGCCCCAGCATTTT. It yields the protein CAWSGQLSNQPQHF.

The rearrangement links TRBV7-2 to TRBJ2-2; 7 nucleotides line up with TRBD1. Germline V lookup: CDR1 SGHTA, CDR2 FQGNSA. The J segment lost 0 bases and the V segment lost 3 bases, leaving 10 bases of the junction unmatched. CDR3 length equals 18 residues. CDR3 DNA: TGTGCCAGCAGCTTGACAGGGCAACGAGCTGCGAACACCGGGGAGCTGTTTTTT. Protein sequence: CASSLTGQRAANTGELFF.

V and J are TRBV6-5 and TRBJ1-5; the D is unclear. This CDR3 spans 13 amino acids. The ends were cut back, 8 bases at V and 0 bases at J, with 8 bases in the middle. CDR1 is MNHEY and CDR2 is SVGAGI in the germline V gene. The CDR3 loop is CASGRNSNQPQHF. CDR3 DNA: TGTGCCAGCGGGCGAAATAGCAATCAGCCCCAGCATTTT.

The chain carries TRBV5-1 and TRBJ2-5; D not resolved. The germline V gene has CDR1 SGHRS and CDR2 YFSETQ. The V and J ends lost 0 bases and 2 bases respectively, with 11 bases between them. The CDR3 consists of 15 residues. CDR3 protein: CASSLEAGRQETQYF. The CDR3 coding sequence is TGCGCCAGCAGCTTGGAGGCCGGGCGTCAAGAGACCCAGTACTTC.

V is TRBV5-1 and J is TRBJ2-7; the D call may be TRBD1 or TRBD2 (5 bases each). The CDR3 covers 13 residues. V shed 4 bases and J shed 0 bases, with 8 bases lying between them. Per germline, CDR1 SGHRS and CDR2 YFSETQ. Written as DNA, the CDR3 is TGCGCCAGCAGCCGGGGACCCTCCTACGAGCAGTACTTC. This codes for CASSRGPSYEQYF.

The DNA of the CDR3 is TGTGCCAGCAGTGTACAGGGGCTAGATCAGCCCCAGCATTTT. Its translation is CASSVQGLDQPQHF. The rearrangement joins TRBV6-1 to TRBJ1-5; 7 bases line up with TRBD1. J was trimmed by 5 bases and V by 4 bases; bases with no gene match: 5. CDR3 length equals 14 residues. Germline V gives CDR1 MNHNS, CDR2 SASEGT.

The chain links TRBV5-1 to TRBJ2-3; 7 nucleotides line up with TRBD1. The V and J ends lost 0 bases and 6 bases, in that order; junction bases with no gene match: 7. CDR1 SGHRS and CDR2 YFSETQ come from the germline V gene. The CDR3 runs to 15 residues. CDR3 coding DNA: TGCGCCAGCAGCTTGGCAGGGGGAAACCCGGATACGCAGTATTTT. Its protein is CASSLAGGNPDTQYF.

The chain recombines TRBV5-1 with TRBJ2-2; 9 positions match TRBD2. Germline CDR1 reads SGHRS; CDR2 reads YFSETQ. There are 16 residues in the CDR3. The trim removed 1 base at V and 8 bases at J, leaving 9 bases unmatched. The CDR3 nucleotides are TGCGCCAGCAGCTTGAACATAGCGGGGGAATCAGGGGAGCTGTTTTTT. It specifies CASSLNIAGESGELFF.

This CDR3 is CASSLDRSGANVLTF. The DNA for the CDR3 is TGTGCCAGCAGCTTAGATCGGTCTGGGGCCAACGTCCTGACTTTC. This chain connects TRBV11-3 to TRBJ2-6, with unresolved D. The CDR3 loop spans 15 amino acids. Trimming shortened V by 0 bases and J by 1 base, and 4 bases separated the two germline ends. Germline lookup yields CDR1 SGHNT and CDR2 YENEEA. Filled out from reference TRBV11-3 and TRBJ2-6, the complete variable domain reads EAGVVQSPRYKIIEKKQPVAFWCNPISGHNTLYWYLQNLGQGPELLIRYENEEAVDDSQLPKDRFSAERLKGVDSTLKIQPAELGDSAVYLCASSLDRSGANVLTFGAGSRLTVL.

This clone was detected only a few times. This rearrangement joins TRBV29-1 to TRBJ1-2, with D maybe TRBD1 (5 bases). Germline values: CDR1 SQVTM, CDR2 ANQGSEA. CDR3 length: 12 residues. Trimming took 3 bases from V and 2 from J, leaving 7 bases between them. The CDR3 DNA reads TGCAGCGTTGACAGGGCCAACTATGGCTACACCTTC. Translation gives CSVDRANYGYTF.

The chain uses TRBV5-1 and TRBJ2-7, with D unresolved. Germline CDR1 is SGHRS and CDR2 is YFSETQ. The CDR3 consists of 13 residues. Trimming took 3 bases from V and 0 from J, leaving 7 bases between them. The DNA for the CDR3 is TGCGCCAGCAGCTCGCCCCCCTCCTACGAGCAGTACTTC. It codes for CASSSPPSYEQYF.

The CDR3 loop is CASSIGYEQYF. In DNA form, the CDR3 reads TGTGCCAGTAGCATCGGCTACGAGCAGTACTTC. V is TRBV19 and J is TRBJ2-7; D is undetermined. V was clipped by 6 bases and J by 3 bases, with 6 bases between them. The CDR3 has 11 amino acids. The V gene's germline CDR1 is LNHDA and CDR2 SQIVND (reference sequence). Full variable domain (rest looked up from reference TRBV19 and TRBJ2-7): DGGITQSPKYLFRKEGQNVTLSCEQNLNHDAMYWYRQDPGQGLRLIYYSQIVNDFQKGDIAEGYSVSREKKESFPLTVTSAQKNPTAFYLCASSIGYEQYFGPGTRLTVT.

The sample holds a few counts of this clone. The chain recombines TRBV7-2 with TRBJ1-1; D might be TRBD1 (5 bases). Between the trimmed V and J ends, which lost 6 bases and 6 bases, there was a span of 17 bases. The CDR3 consists of 14 residues. Germline CDR1 and CDR2: SGHTA and FQGNSA. The chain's CDR3 is CASSSRGGYSEAFF. In DNA form, the CDR3 reads TGTGCCAGCAGTTCCCGCGGGGGTTATTCTGAAGCTTTCTTT.

The V call is TRBV29-1, the J call TRBJ2-2, with 10 bases aligning to TRBD1. CDR3 length: 13 residues. J lost 2 bases, V lost 7 bases, and 1 base had no gene match. Germline CDR1 reads SQVTM; CDR2 reads ANQGSEA. CDR3 in DNA: TGCAGCGGGGACAGGGGTAACACCGGGGAGCTGTTTTTT. Translation: CSGDRGNTGELFF.

Here the CDR3 reads CASSLFDMNTEAFF. The CDR3 DNA reads TGTGCCAGCAGCTTATTCGACATGAACACTGAAGCTTTCTTT. The chain recombines TRBV7-8 with TRBJ1-1; D is unclear. V dropped 2 bases and J dropped 0 bases, with 7 bases sitting between them. This CDR3 has 14 residues. Germline values: CDR1 SGHVS, CDR2 FQNEAQ.

The rearrangement joins TRBV19 to TRBJ2-1, with TRBD2 matching 7 bases. Germline CDR1 is LNHDA and CDR2 is SQIVND (reference sequence). J was trimmed by 4 bases and V by 3 bases; bases with no gene match: 6. The CDR3 length is 15 residues. The CDR3 loop is CASSIATGGYNEQFF. For the CDR3, the DNA is TGTGCCAGTAGTATTGCCACGGGGGGATACAATGAGCAGTTCTTC.

The DNA for the CDR3 is TGTGCCAGCAGCTTAGCGGACAGGGGTCCCTATGGCTACACCTTC. As protein: CASSLADRGPYGYTF. The chain combines TRBV7-9 with TRBJ1-2; 9 positions match TRBD1. CDR3 length equals 15 residues. After removal of 0 bases from V and 4 bases from J, the junction contained 3 bases not matched to a gene. The germline V gene has CDR1 SEHNR and CDR2 FQNEAQ (reference sequence).

The CDR3 region is CASSYELNTEAFF. CDR3 in DNA: TGTGCCAGCAGTTACGAGCTGAACACTGAAGCTTTCTTT. The gene calls are TRBV6-5 and TRBJ1-1; the D is unclear. Germline assignment: CDR1 MNHEY and CDR2 SVGAGI. CDR3 length equals 13 residues. Trimming took off 2 bases at V and 0 bases at J, with 4 bases between the two ends.

The chain links TRBV5-1 to TRBJ1-4; TRBD1 matches 8 bases. V gave up 4 bases and J gave up 6 bases; unmatched junction bases: 11. The CDR3 covers 16 residues. Germline CDR1 and CDR2: SGHRS and YFSETQ. DNA of the CDR3: TGCGCCAGCAGCCGTACTCTCAGGGGGCCCGATGAAAAACTGTTTTTT. The encoded protein is CASSRTLRGPDEKLFF.

This clone was detected once. The V call is TRBV6-6, the J call TRBJ1-6; TRBD1 matches 7 bases. The J segment lost 8 bases and the V segment lost 5 bases, leaving 6 bases of the junction unmatched. Germline V gives CDR1 MNHNY, CDR2 SVGAGI (reference sequence). The CDR3 is 14 amino acids. CDR3 DNA sequence: TGTGCCAGCAGTCCTACAGGGGTAGATTCACCCCTCCACTTT. It codes for CASSPTGVDSPLHF.

The gene calls are TRBV11-2 and TRBJ2-7, with 7 bases matching TRBD1. CDR1 and CDR2 from the germline V gene are SGHAT and FQNNGV. This CDR3 has 14 amino acids. Trimming cost V 4 bases and J 1 base; bases outside gene matches: 4. CDR3 nucleotides: TGTGCCAGCAGCTCACAGGGGTTTTCCTACGAGCAGTACTTC. It codes for CASSSQGFSYEQYF.

V gene TRBV4-2 combines with J gene TRBJ2-1, with TRBD2 matching 7 bases. Germline CDR1 reads LGHNA; CDR2 reads YNFKEQ. The CDR3 is 15 amino acids. Unmatched junction bases numbered 5, after V lost 4 bases and J lost 2 bases. The CDR3 loop reads CASSPSGGAYNEQFF. CDR3 in DNA: TGTGCCAGCAGCCCGAGTGGGGGGGCCTACAATGAGCAGTTCTTC.

The chain couples TRBV5-1 to TRBJ2-7; TRBD1 matches at 8 bases. Trimming took 4 bases from V and 6 from J; bases not matched to a gene: 9. This CDR3 spans 14 amino acids. Germline CDR1 SGHRS, CDR2 YFSETQ. In nucleotides, the CDR3 is TGCGCCAGCAGCCCAGGACAGGGCACGGGCGAGCAGTACTTC. It codes for CASSPGQGTGEQYF.

CDR3 residues: CASSPTGPTYEQYF. In DNA form, the CDR3 reads TGCGCCAGCAGCCCGACAGGACCTACCTACGAGCAGTACTTC. The rearrangement joins TRBV5-1 to TRBJ2-5; TRBD1 might be the D (6 bases). The DNA end is a closer match to TRBJ2-7, so the J assignment may be wrong. The CDR3 has 14 amino acids. CDR1 and CDR2 (germline): SGHRS, YFSETQ.

The chain combines TRBV7-9 with TRBJ2-5, with D hard to call. The CDR3 is 12 amino acids. V lost 0 bases to trimming and J lost 5 bases, with 4 bases between them. The germline CDR1 and CDR2 sequences are SEHNR and FQNEAQ (reference sequence). The CDR3 DNA is TGTGCCAGCAGCTTAGCTTTTGAGACCCAGTACTTC. Protein product: CASSLAFETQYF.

The chain uses TRBV27 and TRBJ2-1; D may be TRBD2 (5 bases). The germline gives CDR1 MNHEY, CDR2 SMNVEV (reference sequence). There are 13 residues in the CDR3. Between the trimmed V and J ends, which lost 7 bases and 7 bases, there was a span of 14 bases. This CDR3 reads CASTGFSGNEQFF. CDR3 DNA: TGTGCCAGCACAGGATTCTCGGGGAATGAGCAGTTCTTC.

This clone was observed a few times. The V gene is TRBV7-9, the J gene TRBJ2-1; D assignment may be TRBD1 or TRBD2 (5 bases each). There are 17 residues in the CDR3. The V and J ends lost 1 base and 7 bases respectively, with 20 bases between them. CDR1 and CDR2 (germline): SEHNR, FQNEAQ (reference sequence). Here the CDR3 DNA reads TGTGCCAGCAGCTTAGTGGCCATCGGGGTAGGGGAGAATGAGCAGTTCTTC. Translating it yields CASSLVAIGVGENEQFF.